Reported below is one T cell receptor beta chain. In its sample, this clonotype was seen many times. No antigen is known for it. It has no much larger one-base neighbor in the sample; base qualities were not kept. This sample's time point label indicates: blood at routine non-recurrence follow-up after resection. Whole RNA extracted from tumor and nontumor lung tissue, or from cryopreserved PBMC samples, was used for TCR sequencing without cell sorting. A patient was chosen for TCR sequencing only when enough RNA was available from at least two tumor regions. This sample is part of a study of spatial heterogeneity in lung cancer (dated by TCRdb to between 2018 and 2021). Regarding the research as a whole: Donors were around 69 patients with early-stage, untreated non-small cell lung cancer from the lung TRACERx cohort. Follow-up PBMC samples were sequenced whenever available, with the median time to follow-up being about 2 years after resection. More beta-chain than alpha-chain transcripts were consistently detected, likely reflecting higher beta-chain transcript abundance. In the raw uncorrected reads, each unique combination of TCR and UMI appeared more than ten times on average. In non-small cell lung cancer, the study made a quantitative comparison of TCR alpha and beta repertoires among multiple tumor regions, matched nontumor lung and blood. TCR repertoire features were related to nonsynonymous mutation counts determined by whole-exome sequencing of tumor tissue. Both alpha and beta chains were TCR-sequenced in about 240 tumor regions, approximately 64 matched nontumor lung samples and around 50 PBMC samples obtained at surgery. Overall results and qualifications from the work: Only roughly 14 patients were included in comparisons of baseline and follow-up blood repertoires. Confirming at a functional level the hypothesis that regional TCRs recognize regional mutations was considered to require additional single-cell paired TCR alpha and beta sequencing. Ubiquitous expanded tumor TCRs showed up in blood more often at tumor resection than at routine follow-up.

The germline V gene sets CDR1 to SGDLS and CDR2 to YYNGEE. From its cysteine to its phenylalanine, the CDR3 spans 13 amino acids. Only the CDR3 part of the read is kept: 39 bases, read in frame from the first base. The V and J ends are trimmed by 4 bases and 2 bases, leaving 9 bases between them. Library preparation was by 5' RACE. The sample was run on a NextSeq 500. In the TCR library protocol, a unique molecular identifier was attached to each TCR cDNA molecule so that PCR and sequencing errors could be corrected. The source study handled its data this way. TCR identification, UMI-based error correction and CDR3 extraction were performed with Decombinator tools. Expanded TCRs were defined as those above a frequency of 2 per 1,000, corresponding to the top 1% of the tumor frequency distribution. Each repertoire was subsampled 100 times to 5,000 TCRs, after which Renyi diversity was computed with the R vegan package. CDR3 similarity networks were built from amino acid triplet string-kernel similarity, with CDR3s being connected when pairwise similarity was above 0.82. TCRdb reanalyzed the raw reads on its own, using fastp at Q25 for trimming and MiXCR for clone calling, and kept in-frame beta chains. Rows with a matching CDR3 protein are joined into one entry that keeps the most common DNA and genes. The V and J calls shown here were made by TCRdb, not taken from the authors' results. Counted in this sample were about 52,000 distinct CDR3 sequences; 7.4% of them appeared once. The top ten hold roughly 35% of the sample.

Recombination joined TRBV9 with TRBJ1-1, with no confidently assigned D gene. The material sequenced was PBMCs, taken at follow-up. The sequence was obtained from a female donor with early-stage non-small cell lung cancer. At the DNA level, the sequence is TGTGCCAGCAGCTCCAACACTAACACTGAAGCTTTCTTT. Its protein product is CASSSNTNTEAFF. The full variable domain, completed from the reference TRBV9 and TRBJ1-1 proteins outside the CDR3, reads DSGVTQTPKHLITATGQRVTLRCSPRSGDLSVYWYQQSLDQGLQFLIQYYNGEERAKGNILERFSAQQFPDLHSELNLSSLELGDSALYFCASSSNTNTEAFFGQGTRLTVV.